These 3 T cell receptor beta chains came from one sample sequenced in a study of cytomegalovirus exposure and HLA in healthy donors. In the PCR, 60 Vbeta and 13 Jbeta primers were used. Libraries were prepared by immunoSEQ multiplex PCR; TCRdb keeps only in-frame clonotypes and omits some of them. Seen here are around 90,000 clones, 85% observed once, and the top ten hold 6.5% to 9%. The specimen was PBMCs. Receptor source: a man aged 35-49 years in good health and CMV-seropositive.

The V call is TRBV27, the J call TRBJ2-7; a weak D match, TRBD2 (5 bases). CDR3 length: 15 residues. Trimming cost V 11 bases and J 2 bases, with 22 bases left between them. The germline gives CDR1 MNHEY, CDR2 SMNVEV (reference sequence). CDR3 sequence (DNA): TGTGCCGGCCCCCGGGGTTTGCGGGCAACCTACGAGCAGTACTTC. This sequence encodes CAGPRGLRATYEQYF.

The chain has TRBV28 and TRBJ1-3; 8 bases match TRBD1. CDR1 MDHEN and CDR2 SYDVKM come from the germline V gene. The CDR3 length is 19 residues. Trimming at V came to 4 bases and at J to 4 bases, leaving 18 bases not matched to a gene. The CDR3 bases are TGTGCCAGCAGTTCCCACGGTCCCGGGACAGGTTTGAAAGGAAACACCATATATTTT. This sequence encodes CASSSHGPGTGLKGNTIYF.

The V gene is TRBV7-5, the J gene TRBJ2-7; the table's D call TRBD1 went unverified against the DNA. TRBV7-5 is classified as a pseudogene. The length of the CDR3 is 14 residues. The CDR3 region is CARNTGVLSYEQYF. The CDR3 coding sequence is TGTGCCAGAAACACAGGAGTTCTCTCCTACGAGCAGTACTTC.